This T cell receptor (beta chain) derives from a study of monozygotic twins with inflammatory bowel disease. Researchers used about 3,500 ng of total RNA for each TCR library. TCRdb processed the 5' RACE reads again and assigns one entry to each CDR3 protein, with no DNA. The data show fewer than 350,000 distinct CDR3 sequences, and the top ten clones hold around 2%. The receptor's source is a human donor with ulcerative colitis or Crohn's disease, or a healthy co-twin of an affected twin (not recorded which). The sample comprised blood.

The CDR3 sequence is CASSSNRDRANTGELFF. V usage is TRBV11-2 and J usage is TRBJ2-2; TCRdb returns TRBD1, unconfirmable since there is no DNA. CDR3 length: 17 residues. Germline V CDR1 and CDR2: SGHAT, FQNNGV.